This T cell receptor beta chain was captured in a study of cytomegalovirus exposure and HLA in healthy donors (dated by TCRdb to the late 2010s). About the investigation overall: According to an earlier analysis of a few hundred of the donors, 150 million to 200 million T cells yielded 100 million or so unique TCR beta sequences and 250 to 350 Gb of sequence data. Typing coverage varied by locus: roughly 620-630 donors for A, B, C, DRB1 and DQB1; 500 to 550 for DQA1; approximately 570 for DPA1; more than 450 for DPB1. A later genetic analysis took genome-wide SNP genotypes for about 55% of the 666 donors and used that subset as a discovery cohort. Four to six DR-DQ haplotypes were handled as single units for association and clustering, since linkage in the cohort was strong. HLA typing included class I and class II loci at four-digit resolution. To predict cytomegalovirus infection status, the study combined high-throughput TCR immunosequencing, statistical association of individual TCRs with disease status, and machine learning. The later analysis used no new phenotypic data to find candidate immune exposures, relying instead on TCR beta sequences and their occurrence across donors. A later analysis re-analyzed previously published TCR beta repertoires from approximately 670 donors and added high-resolution HLA genotyping to study TCR occurrence patterns. An early release covering about 600 HLA-typed donors comprised around 300 gigabases of sequencing data and roughly 85 million unique TCR sequences. Among the roughly 430 genotyped donors, about 83% belonged to the genetic ancestry cluster associated with self-reported Caucasian donors. To decide whether each TCR beta V gene segment behaved as functional or pseudogenic, an earlier analysis of 587 of the donors relied on high-throughput TCR beta sequencing. The study profiled the T cell repertoires of 500 to 800 subjects by immunosequencing and related them to cytomegalovirus serostatus. Among 300 to 450 genotyped donors of the cohort, an average of around 240,000 unique TCR beta nucleotide sequences were sequenced per donor, roughly 18% of them non-productive. The study aimed to test whether signatures of past pathogen exposure could be identified by cataloging public T cell receptors. Every repertoire in the discovery cohort had been generated on one and the same sequencing platform. Donor age, sex, ethnicity and CMV serostatus were compiled alongside the repertoire data. A separate validation cohort of roughly 130 different subjects was used in addition to the roughly 700-subject first cohort.

The method behind the library was the immunoSEQ multiplex PCR assay. A mixture of 60 forward primers for TCR Vbeta segments and 13 reverse primers for TCR Jbeta segments was used in the multiplex PCR. The CDR3 region of rearranged TCR beta genes was amplified from genomic DNA with a multiplex PCR assay. The Illumina HiSeq System was used to sequence the amplified TCR beta libraries as 87-base-pair reads. Turning to the authors' computational methods: Across the 670 or so repertoires, a later analysis counted 78 million or so unique TCR beta chains, approximately 10 million of which were shared by at least two donors. To remove PCR and sequencing errors, raw reads were error-corrected and collapsed into unique sequences using a nearest-neighbor algorithm that merged closely related sequences. CDR3 sequences were aligned to IMGT reference sequences to assign V, D and J gene segments. Each retained sequence needed at least a six-nucleotide match to both a V gene segment and a J gene segment. Rearrangements were classified as productive when the CDR3 lacked stop codons and remained in frame with V and J, and all other rearrangements were classified as non-productive. Following IMGT convention, CDR3 was defined as the stretch from the second conserved V-encoded cysteine up to the conserved J-encoded phenylalanine. Sequences without an unambiguous match to a single V gene segment were excluded from the earlier analysis of several hundred of the donors. In an earlier analysis of more than 500 of the donors, a V segment was called functional when productive rearrangements were above 56.7%, and segregating when the standard deviation between donors exceeded 5%. A statistical classification framework was built for diagnosing cytomegalovirus status from the catalog of TCR beta chain sequences. A later analysis assigned V and J genes by comparing TCR nucleotide sequences with IMGT/GENE-DB human TR gene sequences. The TCRdist pipeline was used in a later analysis to assign CDR3 sequences and most-parsimonious VDJ recombination scenarios. In a later analysis, every TCR beta chain was defined by the combination of its CDR3 amino acid sequence and its V-gene family, and reads without a unique V-gene family were dropped. As a way to deal with suspected cross-contamination and a sequencing artifact, a later analysis dropped more than 500 nucleotide sequences that were highly shared and had low generation probability. In a later analysis, a clonal expansion index was calculated for each public chain from normalized within-repertoire ranks of inferred template counts. Generation probabilities in a later analysis came from a VDJ recombination model fitted to out-of-frame rearrangements, and those results were checked against IGoR. In a later analysis, hypergeometric tests were used to score TCR-TCR, TCR-HLA and TCR-CMV co-occurrence, with a repertoire-size bias correction applied to TCR pairs. A later analysis estimated false discovery rates by permuting HLA or CMV assignments 20 times. In a later analysis, co-occurring TCRs were grouped using DBSCAN, with TCRdist sequence similarity added in when clustering inside HLA-allele-positive subsets. Co-occurrence clustering excluded repertoires with fewer than 30,000 or more than 120,000 public chains, plus five with anomalous nucleotide sharing. This immuneACCESS table, as held by TCRdb, lists in-frame sequences with V and J called but not all clones. Of the missing ones, under half trace to an unresolved V gene in checked studies; the others have no known cause. V, J and clone size are taken as reported in that table, and D and trimming were inferred from the DNA itself. The sample includes around 240,000 clones, with around 80% observed a single time. The ten largest clonotypes hold around 5.7% of the sample.

There are 15 amino acids in the CDR3, from cysteine to phenylalanine inclusive. The entry retains the CDR3 DNA only, 45 bases that are in frame from base 1. Sequences LGHNA (CDR1) and YNFKEQ (CDR2) are obtained from the germline V gene. V has 0 bases trimmed and J has 3 bases trimmed; junction bases matching no gene number 4. The cohort comprised some 680 healthy bone marrow donors. At the time of sampling, every cohort member was nominally healthy, though immune exposures that went unrecorded were likely present. The donor was CMV seropositive and belonged to the group of 250 to 300 seropositive cohort members. Every donor gave a peripheral blood sample, and the peripheral blood mononuclear cells from that sample were used for TCR beta sequencing. Genomic DNA extraction from the blood cell samples was performed with the Qiagen DNeasy Blood Extraction Kit. General study outcomes and caveats: In vitro tests confirmed that a few of the cytomegalovirus-associated TCR beta chains recognize cytomegalovirus antigens. A later analysis found that most CMV-associated TCR beta chains appeared HLA-restricted, with HLA associations seemingly driven largely by CMV exposure. In the study, some 160 TCR beta chains were listed as associated with cytomegalovirus. This cohort had only TCR beta chains sequenced, and the lack of alpha or paired-chain data limited which features could be detected. Compared with the approximately 600-donor mean, donors in an Asian-associated ancestry cluster had fewer N-insertions in productive TCRs, according to a later genetic analysis. V-gene and J-gene trimming of TCR beta chains was associated with a missense DCLRE1C variant in a later genetic analysis, and the association was replicated in an independent cohort. A cluster of highly shared sequence variants was judged likely to be a technical artifact of the sequencing pipeline. Because HLA typing was missing for some donors at each locus, association tests included only the typed subset. In both the original and validation cohorts, the classifier was reported to diagnose cytomegalovirus status with high specificity and sensitivity. Over 15 rarely observed V segments, including chromosome 9 orphons, were excluded from the earlier analysis of 550 to 700 of the donors because counts were too low. A later analysis found that HLA-associated TCR beta chains were more clonally expanded and had lower generation probabilities than equally common non-associated chains. Presence/absence analyses assumed roughly uniform sequencing depth across donors, an assumption that may not hold. The 87-base-pair reads could not distinguish some IMGT-functional V segments, including TRBV6-2 and TRBV6-3, so those segments were excluded. An earlier analysis of some 560 of the donors showed that most TCR beta V segments appeared in productive rearrangements either about 90% or about 30% of the time, which broadly matched IMGT annotations. While some public TCRs were present in many individuals, most TCR sequences turned up only very rarely across donors. The only immune exposure information available for the cohort was CMV serostatus. A further reported finding was that TCR beta sequences accurately predicted the HLA-A and HLA-B alleles for most subjects in the first cohort. A later analysis found that TCR association rates varied across HLA loci, with DRB1 alleles showing the most associated TCRs and HLA-C alleles the fewest. Correlated functional status among segregating V segments might be attributable to linkage disequilibrium, but an unknown experimental factor could not be ruled out. When HLA alleles, especially DR and DQ, strongly co-occurred, TCR associations were difficult to assign to individual alleles. In a later analysis, several top co-occurrence clusters were reported to appear linked to parvovirus B19, influenza, CMV and Epstein-Barr virus. The authors suggested that the approach could potentially be generalized to other disease states and immunological phenotypes. Specific HLA alleles were associated with 15,000 to 20,000 TCR beta sequences at a false discovery rate of 0.05 in a later analysis.

To note about this clone: Its antigen remains undetermined. No per-base quality is available; no much larger clone lies one base away.

The source of this sequence is a woman in her thirties or forties in good health and CMV-seropositive. Sequencing input: PBMCs. The chain is encoded by TRBV4-2 joined to TRBJ2-7, and TRBD2 aligns with 8 junction nucleotides. The DNA sequence is TGTGCCAGCAGCCAAGATCCGGGGGGGCACTACGAGCAGTACTTC. Translated, it reads CASSQDPGGHYEQYF.